What follows are 32 T cell receptor beta chains derived from one specimen sequenced in a study of blood T cell repertoires in COVID-19. Sequencing used immunoSEQ multiplex PCR; TCRdb keeps in-frame clones, though not all of them. The table has 100,000 to 120,000 clones, 70% to 90% seen once. The sample was peripheral blood. Every receptor here comes from a woman in her forties or fifties with acute or convalescent COVID-19.

This clone was detected once. The rearrangement links TRBV12-3 or TRBV12-4 to TRBJ1-1, with D possibly matching TRBD1 (6 bases). V lost 6 bases, J lost 12 bases, and 14 bases lay in between. The CDR3 runs 11 residues. The CDR3 DNA sequence: TGTGCCAGCAGCACCGTGGGGGCAACTTTCTTT. It encodes CASSTVGATFF.

This chain uses TRBV6-6 with TRBJ1-5, with D possibly being TRBD1 (5 bases). The CDR3 has 15 residues. Germline CDR1 reads MNHNY; CDR2 reads SVGAGI (reference sequence). V shed 7 bases and J shed 7 bases, with 20 bases lying between them. CDR3 amino acids: CASTSSGGLGQPQHF. DNA of the CDR3: TGTGCCAGCACTTCCTCCGGGGGGTTAGGACAGCCCCAGCATTTT.

This clone was counted ten times or more. The chain couples TRBV15 to TRBJ1-1; 7 nucleotides line up with TRBD1. V was clipped by 0 bases and J by 0 bases; unmatched bases: 10. This CDR3 has 18 residues. The germline CDR1 and CDR2 sequences are LNHNV and YYDKDF (reference sequence). The DNA for the CDR3 is TGTGCCACCAGCAGAGAAGGGGGGACAGCTTACATGAACACTGAAGCTTTCTTT. Its translation is CATSREGGTAYMNTEAFF. The complete variable domain, with remaining parts taken from reference TRBV15 and TRBJ1-1, reads DAMVIQNPRYQVTQFGKPVTLSCSQTLNHNVMYWYQQKSSQAPKLLFHYYDKDFNNEADTPDNFQSRRPNTSFCFLDIRSPGLGDTAMYLCATSREGGTAYMNTEAFFGQGTRLTVV.

The CDR3 loop is CASSGREGGNQPQHF. Written as DNA, the CDR3 is TGTGCCAGCAGTGGGAGAGAGGGCGGTAATCAGCCCCAGCATTTT. This chain uses TRBV2 with TRBJ1-5; D is unclear. Germline-derived CDR1 and CDR2 are SNHLY and FYNNEI. The length of the CDR3 is 15 residues. The germline V and J ends were trimmed by 4 bases and 4 bases, with 14 bases remaining between them.

The chain employs TRBV15 and TRBJ2-7; the D is unclear. The V and J ends lost 0 bases and 0 bases respectively, with 15 bases between them. The CDR3 loop spans 17 amino acids. Per germline, CDR1 LNHNV and CDR2 YYDKDF (reference sequence). CDR3 amino acids: CATSRDLTDRGSYEQYF. The CDR3 DNA reads TGTGCCACCAGCAGAGATCTTACCGACCGAGGCTCCTACGAGCAGTACTTC. Full variable domain (outside the CDR3, taken from reference TRBV15 and TRBJ2-7): DAMVIQNPRYQVTQFGKPVTLSCSQTLNHNVMYWYQQKSSQAPKLLFHYYDKDFNNEADTPDNFQSRRPNTSFCFLDIRSPGLGDTAMYLCATSRDLTDRGSYEQYFGPGTRLTVT.

The chain links TRBV20-1 to TRBJ2-1; possible D gene TRBD2, 5 bases. Between the trimmed V and J ends, which lost 3 bases and 0 bases, there was a span of 15 bases. The CDR3 loop spans 16 amino acids. Germline CDR1 is DFQATT and CDR2 is SNEGSKA (reference sequence). CDR3 residues: CSASEGSASSYNEQFF. The CDR3, as DNA: TGCAGTGCTAGTGAGGGTAGCGCGAGCTCCTACAATGAGCAGTTCTTC.

The chain carries TRBV4-2 and TRBJ2-1; no reliable D call. CDR1 is LGHNA, CDR2 YNFKEQ, per germline. The CDR3 spans 15 residues. V lost 0 bases to trimming and J lost 0 bases, with 6 bases between them. The CDR3 DNA sequence: TGTGCCAGCAGCCAAGAGCGGTACTCCTACAATGAGCAGTTCTTC. Protein sequence: CASSQERYSYNEQFF.

The chain combines TRBV24-1 with TRBJ1-5; D is unresolved. CDR1 and CDR2 (germline): KGHDR, SFDVKD. The V end was cut by 8 bases, the J end by 5 bases, with 9 bases between. The CDR3 sequence is 12 residues long. The CDR3 region is CATIRGDQPQHF. In DNA, the CDR3 is TGTGCCACCATACGGGGAGATCAGCCCCAGCATTTT.

A few counts support this clone. The rearrangement links TRBV5-4 to TRBJ2-2, with 8 bases lining up with TRBD2. V was pared by 2 bases and J by 6 bases, with 12 bases of the junction left unmatched. Germline V gene sequence: CDR1 SGHNT, CDR2 YYREEE (reference sequence). The CDR3 consists of 17 residues. The CDR3 bases are TGTGCCAGCAGCTTCCAGCGGGGGTACCCTTGGGCCGGGGAGCTGTTTTTT. Its translation: CASSFQRGYPWAGELFF.

J is TRBJ2-7 and V is TRBV6-5; D ambiguous. Germline lookup yields CDR1 MNHEY and CDR2 SVGAGI. The germline V and J ends were trimmed by 10 bases and 3 bases, with 7 bases remaining between them. CDR3 length: 10 amino acids. The CDR3 loop is CATRFYEQYF. The CDR3 region has the DNA TGTGCCACCCGGTTCTACGAGCAGTACTTC.

J is TRBJ1-5 and V is TRBV6-1, with TRBD1 matching 8 bases. Germline loops: CDR1 MNHNS, CDR2 SASEGT. The ends lost 3 bases at V and 3 bases at J; junction bases unmatched: 7. The CDR3 loop spans 16 amino acids. Here the CDR3 DNA reads TGTGCCAGCAGTGAGCAACAGGGGGGATACAATCAGCCCCAGCATTTT. Translating it yields CASSEQQGGYNQPQHF.

The rearrangement links TRBV7-2 to TRBJ1-4; TRBD1 agrees at 7 bases. This CDR3 is built from 15 residues. The germline V gene has CDR1 SGHTA and CDR2 FQGNSA. Unmatched junction bases numbered 9, after V lost 5 bases and J lost 6 bases. The DNA for the CDR3 is TGTGCCAGCAGCCGCGAGGGGGCGCGTTATGAAAAACTGTTTTTT. This encodes CASSREGARYEKLFF. Looking up the rest from reference TRBV7-2 and TRBJ1-4 gives the full variable domain: GAGVSQSPSNKVTEKGKDVELRCDPISGHTALYWYRQSLGQGLEFLIYFQGNSAPDKSGLPSDRFSAERTGGSVSTLTIQRTQQEDSAVYLCASSREGARYEKLFFGSGTQLSVL.

The rearrangement joins TRBV4-1 to TRBJ1-2, with no clear D. This CDR3 contains 12 residues. Trimming removed 6 bases at V and 3 bases at J, with 8 bases between. Germline CDR1 is MGHRA and CDR2 is YSYEKL. The chain's CDR3 is CASRTGDYGYTF. Written as DNA, the CDR3 is TGCGCCAGCAGGACCGGGGACTATGGCTACACCTTC.

J is TRBJ1-6 and V is TRBV28; no definite D call. CDR3 length equals 16 residues. CDR1 and CDR2 from the germline V gene are MDHEN and SYDVKM. V shed 1 base and J shed 5 bases, with 12 bases lying between them. The CDR3 DNA reads as TGTGCCAGCAGTTTATCTAGTTGGGGAGATAATTCACCCCTCCACTTT. Translating gives CASSLSSWGDNSPLHF.

The chain has TRBV30 and TRBJ2-7; 10 bases agree with TRBD1. The CDR3 is made up of 12 amino acids. Trimming cost V 5 bases and J 2 bases; bases outside gene matches: 0. The germline V gene has CDR1 GTSNPN and CDR2 SVGIG (reference sequence). CDR3 sequence: CAWGQGAYEQYF. The CDR3, as DNA: TGTGCCTGGGGACAGGGGGCCTACGAGCAGTACTTC.

This clone was observed once. The chain is built from TRBV2 and TRBJ2-3, with D perhaps TRBD1 (6 bases). The germline CDR1 and CDR2 sequences are SNHLY and FYNNEI. Between the trimmed V and J ends, which lost 8 bases and 1 base, there was a span of 16 bases. This CDR3 has 15 residues. CDR3 nucleotides: TGTGCCAGCGGAAAGGGGGATAAGGGCACAGATACGCAGTATTTT. Its translation is CASGKGDKGTDTQYF.

This chain links TRBV5-1 with TRBJ1-1; unclear D gene. The CDR3 is 11 residues long. Looked up from germline, CDR1 is SGHRS and CDR2 is YFSETQ. The V end was cut by 5 bases, the J end by 1 base, with 3 bases between. CDR3 nucleotide sequence: TGCGCCAGCAGACAGAACACTGAAGCTTTCTTT. Amino acid sequence: CASRQNTEAFF.

The gene calls are TRBV24-1 and TRBJ2-5; D unresolved. Germline CDR1 reads KGHDR; CDR2 reads SFDVKD. V lost 6 bases, J lost 0 bases, and 7 bases lay in between. The CDR3 is 13 residues long. The CDR3 sequence: CATSPNDQETQYF. CDR3 DNA sequence: TGTGCCACCAGTCCCAATGACCAAGAGACCCAGTACTTC.

This chain connects TRBV24-1 to TRBJ1-5; weak D call: TRBD1 (5 bases). Germline V gives CDR1 KGHDR, CDR2 SFDVKD. CDR3 size: 14 residues. Trimming stripped 3 bases from V and 7 bases from J, with 12 bases between. DNA of the CDR3: TGTGCCACCAGTGATCCCAGGGAGGACCAGCCCCAGCATTTT. Its protein is CATSDPREDQPQHF.

A note on this clone: One end of the junction fails to match germline, which may point to a read error. The J gene is TRBJ2-1, the V gene TRBV28, with TRBD2 matching 16 bases. CDR3 length: 15 amino acids. CDR1 is MDHEN, CDR2 SYDVKM, per germline. The CDR3 loop reads CASSTGTSGRATMVF. Written as DNA, the CDR3 is TGTGCCAGCAGTACCGGGACTAGCGGGAGGGCCACGATGGTCTTC.

The chain carries TRBV9 and TRBJ2-1, with unresolved D. With 0 bases removed from V and 3 bases from J, the gap between germline ends came to 10 bases. Germline assignment: CDR1 SGDLS and CDR2 YYNGEE. CDR3 length equals 15 residues. Here the CDR3 DNA reads TGTGCCAGCAGCGTAGATGGGCAGATCTACAATGAGCAGTTCTTC. It specifies CASSVDGQIYNEQFF.

The table lists this clone with a count of one. Compared with germline, one end of the junction differs, possibly owing to a read error. The J gene is TRBJ2-5, the V gene TRBV30, with 9 bases matching TRBD2. Germline CDR1 and CDR2: GTSNPN and SVGIG (reference sequence). The CDR3 covers 13 residues. This CDR3 reads CACYRGTSQTMDF. Written as DNA, the CDR3 is TGTGCCTGCTACCGGGGGACTAGCCAGACTATGGACTTC.

The gene calls are TRBV10-3 and TRBJ1-6; 7 bases map to TRBD1. CDR3 length equals 14 residues. Trimming cost V 2 bases and J 8 bases; bases outside gene matches: 3. Germline V gene data show CDR1 as ENHRY and CDR2 as SYGVKD. The CDR3 spells CAISEGRGDSPLHF. DNA of the CDR3: TGTGCCATCAGTGAGGGCAGGGGGGATTCACCCCTCCACTTT.

The chain joins TRBV7-2 to TRBJ1-2; possibly TRBD1 for D (6 bases). CDR3 size: 14 residues. Trimming took 7 bases from V and 7 from J, leaving 19 bases between them. Germline V gene data show CDR1 as SGHTA and CDR2 as FQGNSA. The CDR3 bases are TGTGCCAGCACCCCCTCGAGGGGGGGGCTTGGCTACACCTTC. It encodes CASTPSRGGLGYTF.

This chain uses TRBV27 with TRBJ2-1; D ambiguous. V was trimmed by 4 bases and J by 5 bases, leaving 12 bases between them. Germline V gives CDR1 MNHEY, CDR2 SMNVEV (reference sequence). This CDR3 has 14 amino acids. DNA of the CDR3: TGTGCCAGCAGTTACATAAGCGAGGACAATGAGCAGTTCTTC. This translates into CASSYISEDNEQFF.

V usage is TRBV10-1 and J usage is TRBJ2-1; 7 bases match TRBD1. V dropped 2 bases and J dropped 4; count of bases not matched to a gene: 5. CDR1 and CDR2 from the germline V gene are WNHNN and SYGVQD (reference sequence). The CDR3 sequence is 15 residues long. The CDR3 DNA is TGCGCCAGCAGTGAGACAGGGGCGTTATACAATGAGCAGTTCTTC. This gives the protein CASSETGALYNEQFF.

The V call is TRBV12-5, the J call TRBJ1-2; D is perhaps TRBD1 (5 bases). CDR1 and CDR2 from the germline V gene are LGHNT and FRNRAP. With 3 bases removed from V and 8 bases from J, the gap between germline ends came to 16 bases. CDR3 size: 14 residues. In DNA form, the CDR3 reads TGTGCTAGTGGTTTACCCGGCAGGGAATTGGGCTACACCTTC. Its translation: CASGLPGRELGYTF.

The genes are TRBV7-9 and TRBJ1-3, with unresolved D. CDR3 size: 14 residues. Trimming left V 11 bases short and J 3 bases short, with 17 bases between. Germline V lookup: CDR1 SEHNR, CDR2 FQNEAQ (reference sequence). The CDR3 spells CAGLGGEGGNTIYF. In DNA form, the CDR3 reads TGTGCCGGCCTTGGTGGGGAGGGTGGAAACACCATATATTTT. Full variable domain (outside the CDR3, taken from reference TRBV7-9 and TRBJ1-3): DTGVSQNPRHKITKRGQNVTFRCDPISEHNRLYWYRQTLGQGPEFLTYFQNEAQLEKSRLLSDRFSAERPKGSFSTLEIQRTEQGDSAMYLCAGLGGEGGNTIYFGEGSWLTVV.

The chain employs TRBV30 and TRBJ1-2; the D is unclear. This CDR3 contains 13 residues. The V end was cut by 0 bases, the J end by 1 base, with 6 bases between. Germline CDR1 reads GTSNPN; CDR2 reads SVGIG (reference sequence). CDR3 DNA sequence: TGTGCCTGGAGTGTATTAAATAACTATGGCTACACCTTC. Amino acid sequence: CAWSVLNNYGYTF. The full variable domain, in which reference TRBV30 and TRBJ1-2 provide the parts outside the CDR3, is SQTIHQWPATLVQPVGSPLSLECTVEGTSNPNLYWYRQAAGRGLQLLFYSVGIGQISSEVPQNLSASRPQDRQFILSSKKLLLSDSGFYLCAWSVLNNYGYTFGSGTRLTVV.

This rearrangement joins TRBV10-1 to TRBJ2-7, with D tentatively TRBD1 (6 bases). This CDR3 is built from 14 residues. V was pared by 3 bases and J by 3 bases, with 12 bases between. The germline gives CDR1 WNHNN, CDR2 SYGVQD (reference sequence). The CDR3 is CASSDQGSGYEQYF. The CDR3 bases are TGCGCCAGCAGTGACCAGGGGAGCGGCTACGAGCAGTACTTC.

The chain has TRBV4-1 and TRBJ1-1; TRBD1 agrees at 9 bases. This CDR3 is 16 amino acids long. The trim removed 4 bases at V and 0 bases at J, leaving 6 bases unmatched. Germline V gene lookup returns CDR1 MGHRA and CDR2 YSYEKL. Here the CDR3 reads CASSLYGQGMNTEAFF. The CDR3 DNA is TGCGCCAGCAGCCTATACGGACAGGGGATGAACACTGAAGCTTTCTTT.

This chain connects TRBV9 to TRBJ2-3, with 11 bases that match TRBD2. Germline V gene data show CDR1 as SGDLS and CDR2 as YYNGEE. V trimming: 1 base; J trimming: 2 bases; junction bases outside the gene matches: 12. The CDR3 spans 19 residues. The CDR3 nucleotides read TGTGCCAGCAGCGTATCTTTCGGGCTAGCGGGAGGAAACACAGATACGCAGTATTTT. The encoded protein is CASSVSFGLAGGNTDTQYF.